The 26 T cell receptor beta chains below were found in one sample sequenced in a study of blood T cell repertoires in COVID-19. This table comes from immunoSEQ multiplex PCR, and its TCRdb copy is limited to in-frame clones, with some not included. This sample has tens of thousands of clones; about 90% occur once, and the top ten carry about 5.1%. What was sequenced was peripheral blood. Receptors originate from an elderly man in a cohort sampled during active COVID-19.

This clone was detected a few times. The rearrangement uses TRBV4-3 and TRBJ1-5; D call uncertain. The CDR3 contains 13 residues. Between the trimmed V and J ends, which lost 2 bases and 6 bases, there was a span of 8 bases. The germline CDR1 and CDR2 sequences are LGHNA and YSLEER. CDR3 region: CASSQQEGQPQHF. The CDR3 region has the DNA TGCGCCAGCAGCCAACAGGAAGGTCAGCCCCAGCATTTT.

This clone was seen a single time. V and J are TRBV10-3 and TRBJ1-2; D remains ambiguous. With 3 bases removed from V and 1 base from J, the gap between germline ends came to 9 bases. The germline CDR1 and CDR2 sequences are ENHRY and SYGVKD. CDR3 length: 14 amino acids. The CDR3 loop reads CAISDINGNYGYTF. The CDR3 nucleotides read TGTGCCATCAGTGATATTAACGGTAACTATGGCTACACCTTC.

J is TRBJ1-1 and V is TRBV5-6; 11 bases align to TRBD1. CDR1 and CDR2 from the germline V gene are SGHDT and YYEEEE. Unmatched junction bases numbered 16, after V lost 1 base and J lost 5 bases. CDR3 length: 19 residues. The CDR3 nucleotides are TGTGCCAGCAGCTTGACTGGTTATGGACAGGGGGCCCGGCGAACTGAAGCTTTCTTT. Its protein is CASSLTGYGQGARRTEAFF.

V is TRBV9 and J is TRBJ2-4; 12 bases align to TRBD2. This CDR3 has 21 residues. J lost 4 bases, V lost 0 bases, and 17 bases had no gene match. CDR1 is SGDLS and CDR2 is YYNGEE in the germline V gene. The CDR3 region has the DNA TGTGCCAGCAGCGTAGAGGAACTAGCGGGGGGCCATACTTATCTTAAAAACATTCAGTACTTC. It specifies CASSVEELAGGHTYLKNIQYF. The full variable domain, in which reference TRBV9 and TRBJ2-4 provide the parts outside the CDR3, is DSGVTQTPKHLITATGQRVTLRCSPRSGDLSVYWYQQSLDQGLQFLIQYYNGEERAKGNILERFSAQQFPDLHSELNLSSLELGDSALYFCASSVEELAGGHTYLKNIQYFGAGTRLSVL.

This clone has more than one count but fewer than ten. CDR3 loop: CASSIQRGAYEQYF. For the CDR3, the DNA is TGTGCCAGTAGTATCCAACGCGGAGCCTACGAGCAGTACTTC. The rearrangement links TRBV19 to TRBJ2-7; D not resolved. Germline CDR1 LNHDA, CDR2 SQIVND (reference sequence). CDR3 length equals 14 residues. V lost 3 bases and J lost 2, with 11 bases in between. Looking up the rest from reference TRBV19 and TRBJ2-7 gives the full variable domain: DGGITQSPKYLFRKEGQNVTLSCEQNLNHDAMYWYRQDPGQGLRLIYYSQIVNDFQKGDIAEGYSVSREKKESFPLTVTSAQKNPTAFYLCASSIQRGAYEQYFGPGTRLTVT.

V is TRBV5-8 and J is TRBJ2-3, with D unclear. Trimming shortened V by 0 bases and J by 1 base, and 6 bases separated the two germline ends. The germline V gene has CDR1 SGHTS and CDR2 YDEGEE. The length of the CDR3 is 14 residues. CDR3 loop: CASSLVLGTDTQYF. Written as DNA, the CDR3 is TGTGCCAGCAGCTTGGTACTGGGCACAGATACGCAGTATTTT.

The chain carries TRBV11-2 and TRBJ2-4, with TRBD1 identical over 10 bases. There are 16 residues in the CDR3. Trimming removed 0 bases from V and 8 bases from J; junction bases left unmatched: 7. CDR1 is SGHAT, CDR2 FQNNGV, per germline. In nucleotides, the CDR3 is TGTGCCAGCAGCTTAGATGTTTGGGACAGGGGAGACATTCAGTACTTC. Residues: CASSLDVWDRGDIQYF. Together with reference TRBV11-2 and TRBJ2-4, the CDR3 gives the full variable domain: EAGVAQSPRYKIIEKRQSVAFWCNPISGHATLYWYQQILGQGPKLLIQFQNNGVVDDSQLPKDRFSAERLKGVDSTLKIQPAKLEDSAVYLCASSLDVWDRGDIQYFGAGTRLSVL.

The chain combines TRBV28 with TRBJ1-2; no firm D call. The V gene lost 7 bases and the J gene lost 0 bases, with 12 bases spanning the gap. The length of the CDR3 is 14 residues. The germline CDR1 and CDR2 sequences are MDHEN and SYDVKM. CDR3 bases: TGTGCCAGCATCTCAATGAGAGCTAACTATGGCTACACCTTC. As protein: CASISMRANYGYTF.

This clone has just one count. The chain couples TRBV7-8 to TRBJ1-3; 8 nucleotides match TRBD1. V trimming: 2 bases; J trimming: 3 bases; junction bases outside the gene matches: 3. CDR1 and CDR2 from the germline V gene are SGHVS and FQNEAQ. The CDR3 totals 15 residues. CDR3 DNA: TGTGCCAGCAGCTTACTACAGGGGGTTGGAAACACCATATATTTT. Its translation is CASSLLQGVGNTIYF.

The chain joins TRBV5-6 to TRBJ2-2, with 13 bases identical to TRBD2. Per germline, CDR1 SGHDT and CDR2 YYEEEE. J lost 5 bases, V lost 4 bases, and 5 bases had no gene match. The CDR3 covers 16 residues. The chain's CDR3 is CASSPGLAGRTGELFF. The CDR3 coding sequence is TGTGCCAGCAGCCCGGGACTAGCGGGGAGGACCGGGGAGCTGTTTTTT.

The J gene is TRBJ2-5, the V gene TRBV6-5; TRBD1 matches 9 bases. Looked up from germline, CDR1 is MNHEY and CDR2 is SVGAGI. The CDR3 runs 16 residues. J was trimmed by 4 bases and V by 0 bases; bases with no gene match: 6. The CDR3 nucleotides read TGTGCCAGCAGTTACTCAGGTCGACAGGGGGGAGAGACCCAGTACTTC. It yields the protein CASSYSGRQGGETQYF.

The CDR3 protein is CSASRVAVSQETQYF. In DNA, the CDR3 is TGCAGTGCTAGTAGGGTAGCGGTGAGCCAAGAGACCCAGTACTTC. J is TRBJ2-5 and V is TRBV20-1; tentative D call: TRBD2 (6 bases). CDR3 size: 15 residues. Germline CDR1 and CDR2: DFQATT and SNEGSKA (reference sequence). Trimming stripped 3 bases from V and 1 base from J, with 15 bases between.

The rearrangement uses TRBV6-2 or TRBV6-3 and TRBJ1-5; D is ambiguous. The CDR3 spans 15 residues. V dropped 2 bases and J dropped 1 base, with 9 bases sitting between them. The germline gives CDR1 MNHEY, CDR2 SVGEGT. CDR3 protein: CASSYPTGSNQPQHF. CDR3 bases: TGTGCCAGCAGTTACCCGACGGGGAGCAATCAGCCCCAGCATTTT.

The V call is TRBV6-6, the J call TRBJ1-3, with 7 bases fitting TRBD1. Trimming took 5 bases from V and 2 from J; bases not matched to a gene: 3. Germline CDR1 is MNHNY and CDR2 is SVGAGI (reference sequence). The CDR3 has 14 residues. The CDR3 DNA follows: TGTGCCAGCAGTCAAGGGGGCGCTGGAAACACCATATATTTT. As protein: CASSQGGAGNTIYF.

This chain connects TRBV9 to TRBJ1-3, with no clear D. Trimming took 0 bases from V and 3 from J, leaving 10 bases between them. Germline CDR1 reads SGDLS; CDR2 reads YYNGEE. CDR3 length: 15 residues. The chain's CDR3 is CASSVAGRSGNTIYF. The CDR3 DNA reads TGTGCCAGCAGCGTAGCGGGAAGAAGTGGAAACACCATATATTTT.

The CDR3: CASSSGLAGGPDGQYF. The CDR3 DNA is TGTGCCAGCAGCTCAGGACTAGCGGGAGGTCCGGATGGGCAGTACTTC. The chain employs TRBV11-2 and TRBJ2-7, with 14 bases lining up with TRBD2. The CDR3 totals 16 residues. Germline lookup yields CDR1 SGHAT and CDR2 FQNNGV. V trimming: 4 bases; J trimming: 9 bases; junction bases outside the gene matches: 11.

The gene calls are TRBV27 and TRBJ1-5; tentative D call: TRBD1 (6 bases). The V end was cut by 4 bases, the J end by 9 bases, with 13 bases between. The germline V gene encodes CDR1 MNHEY and CDR2 SMNVEV (reference sequence). This CDR3 region has 13 residues. The CDR3: CASSWGRGRPQHF. The CDR3 bases are TGTGCCAGCAGTTGGGGCAGGGGCAGGCCCCAGCATTTT.

This clone has a single count. The chain employs TRBV19 and TRBJ1-1, with TRBD1 as a possible D gene (5 bases). The CDR3 spans 14 residues. Germline CDR1 reads LNHDA; CDR2 reads SQIVND (reference sequence). With 5 bases removed from V and 3 bases from J, the gap between germline ends came to 13 bases. CDR3 nucleotides: TGTGCCAGTAGTGAGTCAGGGAGGGACACTGAAGCTTTCTTT. Its protein is CASSESGRDTEAFF.

The chain recombines TRBV6-5 with TRBJ2-3; D is unclear. There are 16 residues in the CDR3. In germline, CDR1 is MNHEY, CDR2 SVGAGI. Trimming took off 0 bases at V and 0 bases at J, with 10 bases between the two ends. CDR3 bases: TGTGCCAGCAGTTACTCTTCTTCTTCTAGCACAGATACGCAGTATTTT. Translated: CASSYSSSSSTDTQYF.

This rearrangement joins TRBV10-1 to TRBJ2-5, with TRBD2 identical over 7 bases. V trimming: 0 bases; J trimming: 4 bases; junction bases outside the gene matches: 5. The CDR3 consists of 15 residues. Germline V gives CDR1 WNHNN, CDR2 SYGVQD (reference sequence). The CDR3 protein is CASSESTWGGETQYF. The CDR3 nucleotides are TGCGCCAGCAGTGAGTCGACGTGGGGGGGAGAGACCCAGTACTTC.

The chain is built from TRBV2 and TRBJ2-1; 10 bases fit TRBD2. The germline gives CDR1 SNHLY, CDR2 FYNNEI. Trimming cost V 2 bases and J 9 bases; bases outside gene matches: 7. This CDR3 comprises 15 residues. As DNA, the CDR3 is TGTGCCAGCAGTGAATTAAGCGGGGGGGCAGGTGAGCAGTTCTTC. Amino acid sequence: CASSELSGGAGEQFF.

In its sample, this clone was seen once. The V and J genes are TRBV23-1 and TRBJ2-6; the match to TRBD1 covers 7 bases. TRBV23-1 is reported as an ORF; its role is uncertain. V was clipped by 2 bases and J by 0 bases; unmatched bases: 16. The CDR3 runs 21 residues. CDR3 in amino acids: CASSQINYRGSKYSGANVLTF. The CDR3 DNA is TGCGCCAGCAGTCAAATCAATTACAGGGGCAGTAAGTACTCTGGGGCCAACGTCCTGACTTTC.

The V and J genes are TRBV19 and TRBJ1-5; the D is unclear. From germline, CDR1 is LNHDA and CDR2 SQIVND (reference sequence). Trimming cost V 3 bases and J 7 bases, with 13 bases left between them. The CDR3 contains 14 residues. The CDR3 bases are TGTGCCAGTAGTATCCGGTTGCTTAACCAGCCCCAGCATTTT. Residues: CASSIRLLNQPQHF.

CDR3 sequence: CAASAGIIGAFF. Written as DNA, the CDR3 is TGTGCCGCCTCGGCAGGGATTATCGGGGCTTTCTTT. The V gene is TRBV7-4, the J gene TRBJ1-1, with D possibly TRBD1 on 5 matching bases. V shed 11 bases and J shed 11 bases, with 21 bases lying between them. The CDR3 runs to 12 residues. Per germline, CDR1 SGHVT and CDR2 SQSDAQ.

This chain connects TRBV5-4 to TRBJ2-1; 8 nucleotides line up with TRBD2. Germline trimming cut 0 bases from V and 3 bases from J; bases unmatched to any gene: 2. Germline V CDR1 and CDR2: SGHNT, YYREEE (reference sequence). The CDR3 has 15 amino acids. DNA for the CDR3: TGTGCCAGCAGCTTGGCAGGGACTAGCTACAATGAGCAGTTCTTC. Translation gives CASSLAGTSYNEQFF.

The chain carries TRBV3-1 (or the pseudogene TRBV3-2) and TRBJ2-7; 7 nucleotides line up with TRBD1. The CDR3 runs 13 residues. The junction had 5 bases not matched to a gene; V was cut back by 4 bases and J by 5 bases. Germline assignment: CDR1 LGHDT and CDR2 YNNKEL (reference sequence). The CDR3 DNA is TGTGCCAGCAGCCGGGACAGAGCCCACGAGCAGTACTTC. This codes for CASSRDRAHEQYF.